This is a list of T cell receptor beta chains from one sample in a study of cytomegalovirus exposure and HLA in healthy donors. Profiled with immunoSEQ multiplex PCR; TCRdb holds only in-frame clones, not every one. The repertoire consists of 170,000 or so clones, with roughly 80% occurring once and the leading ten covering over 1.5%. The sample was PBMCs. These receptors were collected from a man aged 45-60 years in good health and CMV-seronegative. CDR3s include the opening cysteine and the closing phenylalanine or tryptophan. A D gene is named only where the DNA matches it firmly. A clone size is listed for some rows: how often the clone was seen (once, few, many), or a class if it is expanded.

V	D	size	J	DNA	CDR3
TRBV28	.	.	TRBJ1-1	TGTGCCAGCAGTTTATCCCAGGTACAGGCTTTCTTT	CASSLSQVQAFF
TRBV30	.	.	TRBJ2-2	TGTGCCTGGAGTGTAGCGGATGGAGGCCCTTGGGACACCGGGGAGCTGTTTTTT	CAWSVADGGPWDTGELFF
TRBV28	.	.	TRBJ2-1	TGTGCCAGCAGTGAAGACGGGGTGAGTTCCTACAATGAGCAGTTCTTC	CASSEDGVSSYNEQFF
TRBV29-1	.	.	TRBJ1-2	TGCAGCGTTGCACAGAACTATGGCTACACCTTC	CSVAQNYGYTF
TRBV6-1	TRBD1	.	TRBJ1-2	TGTGCCAGCAGTGACGGGCAGGGGGTCTATGGCTACACCTTC	CASSDGQGVYGYTF
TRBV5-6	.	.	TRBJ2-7	TGTGCCAGCAGTAACTACAGGGTCGAGCAGTACTTC	CASSNYRVEQYF
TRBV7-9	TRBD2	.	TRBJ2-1	TGTTCCAGCAGCCCCCTTTGGGGCGGGAGCGGTCCAAATAATGAGCAGTTCTTC	CSSSPLWGGSGPNNEQFF
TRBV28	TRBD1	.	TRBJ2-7	TGTGCCAGCAGTTCGGGACAGTCCTTCTACGAGCAGTACTTC	CASSSGQSFYEQYF
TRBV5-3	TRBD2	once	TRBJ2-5	TGTGCCAGAAGCGTAGGACTAGCGGGGGGCCAAGAGACCCAATACTTC	CARSVGLAGGQETQYF
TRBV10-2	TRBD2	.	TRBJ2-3	TGCGCCAGCAGCGCTTCTAGCGGGGTTGGAGATACGCAGTATTTT	CASSASSGVGDTQYF
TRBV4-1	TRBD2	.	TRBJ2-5	TGCGCCAGCAGCCAAGCGGGTAGCGGGGTCGTCGAGACCCAGTACTTC	CASSQAGSGVVETQYF
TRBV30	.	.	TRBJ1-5	TGTGCCTGGAGTGTATCGGGGGTCAATCAGCCCCAGCATTTT	CAWSVSGVNQPQHF
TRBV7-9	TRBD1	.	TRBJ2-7	TGTGCCAGCAGCAAGGGACGGACAGGGCTGACCTACGAGCAGTACTTC	CASSKGRTGLTYEQYF
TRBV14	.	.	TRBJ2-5	TGTGCCAGCAGCCCCAGACCGGGAACCCAGTACTTC	CASSPRPGTQYF
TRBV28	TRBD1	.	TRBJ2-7	TGTGCCAGCAGGTCGACAGGGATCAACGAGCAGTACTTC	CASRSTGINEQYF
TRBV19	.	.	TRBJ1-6	TGTGCCAGTAGTTCGGGGGGGAGAGATTCACCCCTCCACTTT	CASSSGGRDSPLHF
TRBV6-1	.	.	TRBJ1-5	TGTGCCAGCAGTGGGGGGGTTCAGCCCCAGCATTTT	CASSGGVQPQHF
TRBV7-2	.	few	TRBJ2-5	TGTGCCAGCAGCCCTTACCAAGAGACCCAGTACTTC	CASSPYQETQYF
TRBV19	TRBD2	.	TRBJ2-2	TGTGCCAGCACCCGGACTAGCGGGAGACCGGACACCGGGGAGCTGTTTTTT	CASTRTSGRPDTGELFF
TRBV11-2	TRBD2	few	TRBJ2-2	TGTGCCAGCAGCGCGGGGACTAGCACCGGGGAGCTGTTTTTT	CASSAGTSTGELFF
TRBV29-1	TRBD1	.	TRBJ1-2	TGCAGCGCCTTACCGGGACAGGGGGACGGCTACACCTTC	CSALPGQGDGYTF
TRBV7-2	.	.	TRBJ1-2	TGTGCCAGCAGCTTAGTGGGAGGGTGGGGCTACACCTTC	CASSLVGGWGYTF
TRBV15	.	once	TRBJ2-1	TGTGCCACCAGCAGAGATTATACAGGGGGGGTTTACAATGAGCAGTTCTTC	CATSRDYTGGVYNEQFF
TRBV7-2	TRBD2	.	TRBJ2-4	TGTGCCAGCAGCCGTAGCGGGGGCCAGGGGGCCAAAAACATTCAGTACTTC	CASSRSGGQGAKNIQYF
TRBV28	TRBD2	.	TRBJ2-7	TGTGCCAGCGGGACCGGGACTAGCAGCATCTACGAGCAGTACTTC	CASGTGTSSIYEQYF
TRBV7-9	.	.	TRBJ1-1	TGTTCCAGCAGCTTAGAGACAGACGAAGCTTTCTTT	CSSSLETDEAFF
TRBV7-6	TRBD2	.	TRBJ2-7	TGTGCCAGCAGCAAGACTAGCGGGAGGCCCAACTACACGAAGCAGTACTTC	CASSKTSGRPNYTKQYF
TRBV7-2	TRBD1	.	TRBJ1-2	TGTGCCAGCAGCTTCGATGGGGGGACAGGGCGTGGCTACACCTTC	CASSFDGGTGRGYTF
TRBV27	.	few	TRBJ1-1	TGTGCCAGCAGTTTCGGCACTGAAGCTTTCTTT	CASSFGTEAFF
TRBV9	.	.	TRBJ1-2	TGTGCCAGCAGCCCCCCAGGGGAGAATGGCTACACCTTC	CASSPPGENGYTF
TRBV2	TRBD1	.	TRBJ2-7	TGTGCCAGCAGTCTCACCCGGGACAGGGGGCGTAGGACTGTATACTTC	CASSLTRDRGRRTVYF
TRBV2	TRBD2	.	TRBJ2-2	TGTGCCAGCCAGGGGCAGCGGGGGTTCACCGGGGAGCTGTTTTTT	CASQGQRGFTGELFF
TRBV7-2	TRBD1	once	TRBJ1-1	TGTGCCAGCAGGGGACAGGGGGCGAGGGTTGGCACTGAAGCTTTCTTT	CASRGQGARVGTEAFF
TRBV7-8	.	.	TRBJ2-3	TGTGCCAGCAGCTTAGGATTCTCTAGACCTAGCACAGATACGCAGTATTTT	CASSLGFSRPSTDTQYF
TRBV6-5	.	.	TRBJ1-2	TGTGCCAGCAGTTATCGGGGGGCCAACTATGGCTACACCTTC	CASSYRGANYGYTF
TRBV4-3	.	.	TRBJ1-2	TGCGCCAGCAGCCAAGCAGACAGGCCTAACTATGGCTACACCTTC	CASSQADRPNYGYTF
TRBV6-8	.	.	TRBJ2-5	TGTGCCAGCACCCCCATGGGCAAGCAGTACTTC	CASTPMGKQYF
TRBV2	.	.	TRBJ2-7	TGTGCCAGCACAAGCACCTCCTACGAGCAGTACTTC	CASTSTSYEQYF
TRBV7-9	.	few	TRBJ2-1	TGCGCCAGCAGCCAAGATTCGGAGAGCTCCTACAATGAGCAGTTCTTC	CASSQDSESSYNEQFF
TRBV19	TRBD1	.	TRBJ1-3	TGTGCCAGTAGTAGACGGACAGGGGTCGGAAACACCATATATTTT	CASSRRTGVGNTIYF
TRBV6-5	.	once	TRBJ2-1	TGTGCCAGCAGTACCATAGGCGGGACCTACAATGAGCAGTTCTTC	CASSTIGGTYNEQFF
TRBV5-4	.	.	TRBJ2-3	TGTGCCAGCACCCTCCGGGGCACAGATACGCAGTATTTT	CASTLRGTDTQYF
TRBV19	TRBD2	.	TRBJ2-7	TGTGCCAGTAGTATAGCAGCGGGAGGGACATACGAGCAGTACTTC	CASSIAAGGTYEQYF
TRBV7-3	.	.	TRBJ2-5	TGTGCCAGCAGCTTACTTGGGCTAGCCTCCCAAGAGACCCAGTACTTC	CASSLLGLASQETQYF
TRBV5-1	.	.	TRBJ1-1	TGCGCCAGCAGCTTCGTCTCAGGGAACACTGAAGCTTTCTTT	CASSFVSGNTEAFF
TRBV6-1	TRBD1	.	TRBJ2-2	TGTGCCAGCAGTGAAAGGGACAGGGGCACCGGGGAGCTGTTTTTT	CASSERDRGTGELFF
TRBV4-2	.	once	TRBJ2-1	TGTGCCAGCAGCCATACTACACAAGGAGTCAATGAGCAGTTCTTC	CASSHTTQGVNEQFF
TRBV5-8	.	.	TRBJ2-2	TGTGCCAGCAGCTTGGCCCCGGGGTCGGGTCACACCGGGGAGCTGTTTTTT	CASSLAPGSGHTGELFF
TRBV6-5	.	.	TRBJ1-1	TGTGCCAGCAGTCCCGACAAGGCCTCTGCTTTCTTT	CASSPDKASAFF
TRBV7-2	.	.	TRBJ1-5	TGTGCCAGCAGCTTAGTCGGGGTCTTCAATCAGCCCCAGCATTTT	CASSLVGVFNQPQHF
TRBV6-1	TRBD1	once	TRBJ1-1	TGTGCCAGCAGCTGGTCGGGACAGGCGATCACTGAAGCTTTCTTT	CASSWSGQAITEAFF
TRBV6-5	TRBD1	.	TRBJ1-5	TGTGCCAGCAGCTCTAAGGGACAGGGTAATCAGCCCCAGCATTTT	CASSSKGQGNQPQHF
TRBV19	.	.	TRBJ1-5	TGTGCCAGTAGTCCTGGGGGAGGGGGTAGCAATCAGCCCCAGCATTTT	CASSPGGGGSNQPQHF
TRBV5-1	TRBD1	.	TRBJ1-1	TGCGCCAGCAGCTATGGACAGGGGTTGAACACTGAAGCTTTCTTT	CASSYGQGLNTEAFF